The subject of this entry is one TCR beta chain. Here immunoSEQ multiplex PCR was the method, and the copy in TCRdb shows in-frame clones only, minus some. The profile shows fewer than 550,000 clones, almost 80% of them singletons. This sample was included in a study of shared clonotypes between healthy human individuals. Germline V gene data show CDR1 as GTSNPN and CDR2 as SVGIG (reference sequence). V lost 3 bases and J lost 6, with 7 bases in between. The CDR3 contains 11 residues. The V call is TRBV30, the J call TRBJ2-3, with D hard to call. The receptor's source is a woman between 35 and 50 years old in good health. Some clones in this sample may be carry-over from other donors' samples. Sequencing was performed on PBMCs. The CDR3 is CAWRVGDTQYF. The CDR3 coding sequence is TGTGCCTGGAGGGTGGGGGATACGCAGTATTTT.